This T cell receptor beta chain was sequenced in a study of identical twins. Study-level results: Invariant populations such as MAIT and iNKT cells could partly muddle zero-insertion analyses.

This clonotype was picked up many times. Its antigen remains unidentified. Carrying unique molecular identifiers, the cDNA also gained a universal primer site through template switching. MiXCR, run by TCRdb on the 5' RACE reads, gives a single entry per CDR3 protein. In the table there are fewer than 500,000 distinct CDR3 sequences, 20% to 25% of which are singletons. The CDR3 is 11 amino acids. The germline gives CDR1 DFQATT, CDR2 SNEGSKA (reference sequence). V dropped 3 bases and J dropped 3 bases, with 6 bases sitting between them. The data also belong to a second study, concerning T cells expressing NK-cell markers.

The chain has TRBV20-1 and TRBJ2-7; D unclear. The receptor was derived from a woman aged 18-30 years in good health. The sequencing sample was made of CD4+ T cells sorted from blood. This CDR3 is CSARRSYEQYF. DNA for the CDR3: TGCAGTGCTAGGCGCAGCTACGAGCAGTACTTC.